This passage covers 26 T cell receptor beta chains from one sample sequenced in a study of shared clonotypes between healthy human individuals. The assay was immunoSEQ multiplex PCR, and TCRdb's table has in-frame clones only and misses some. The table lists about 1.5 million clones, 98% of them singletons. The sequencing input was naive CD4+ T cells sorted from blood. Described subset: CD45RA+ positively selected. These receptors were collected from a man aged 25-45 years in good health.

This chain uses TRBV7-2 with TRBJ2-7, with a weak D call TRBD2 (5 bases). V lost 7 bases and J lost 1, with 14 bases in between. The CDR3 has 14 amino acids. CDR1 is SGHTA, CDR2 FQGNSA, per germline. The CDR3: CASTMEAVSYEQYF. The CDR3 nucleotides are TGTGCCAGCACCATGGAGGCAGTTTCCTACGAGCAGTACTTC.

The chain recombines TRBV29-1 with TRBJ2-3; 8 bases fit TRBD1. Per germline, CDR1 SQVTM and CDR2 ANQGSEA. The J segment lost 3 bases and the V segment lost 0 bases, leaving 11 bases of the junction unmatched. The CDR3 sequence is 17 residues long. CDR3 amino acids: CSVEDRRQGASTDTQYF. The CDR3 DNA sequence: TGCAGCGTTGAAGATCGACGGCAGGGGGCTAGTACAGATACGCAGTATTTT.

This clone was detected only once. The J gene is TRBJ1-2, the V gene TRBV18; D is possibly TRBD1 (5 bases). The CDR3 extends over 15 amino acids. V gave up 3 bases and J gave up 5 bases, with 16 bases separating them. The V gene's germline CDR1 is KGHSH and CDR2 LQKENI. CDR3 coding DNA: TGTGCCAGCTCACCGAGAGGGGACTCCCCTTATGGCTACACCTTC. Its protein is CASSPRGDSPYGYTF. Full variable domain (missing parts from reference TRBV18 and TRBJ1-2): NAGVMQNPRHLVRRRGQEARLRCSPMKGHSHVYWYRQLPEEGLKFMVYLQKENIIDESGMPKERFSAEFPKEGPSILRIQQVVRGDSAAYFCASSPRGDSPYGYTFGSGTRLTVV.

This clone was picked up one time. The CDR3 coding sequence is TGTGCCAGCAGCTTGGCCAGGGGAGCCCGAGACCCCCATGAGCAGTTCTTC. Translated: CASSLARGARDPHEQFF. The gene calls are TRBV5-4 and TRBJ2-1; D is possibly TRBD1 (6 bases). V lost 0 bases to trimming and J lost 8 bases, with 21 bases between them. The CDR3 covers 17 residues. CDR1 and CDR2 from the germline V gene are SGHNT and YYREEE (reference sequence).

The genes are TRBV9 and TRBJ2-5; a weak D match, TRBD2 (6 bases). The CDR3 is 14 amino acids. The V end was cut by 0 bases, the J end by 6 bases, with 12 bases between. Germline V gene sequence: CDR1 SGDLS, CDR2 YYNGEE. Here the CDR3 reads CASSVATEGKTQYF. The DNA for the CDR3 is TGTGCCAGCAGCGTAGCCACGGAGGGCAAGACCCAGTACTTC.

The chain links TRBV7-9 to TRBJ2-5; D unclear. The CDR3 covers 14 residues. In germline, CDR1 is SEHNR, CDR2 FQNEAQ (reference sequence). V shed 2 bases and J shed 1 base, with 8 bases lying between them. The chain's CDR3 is CASSLRLTQETQYF. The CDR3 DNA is TGTGCCAGCAGCTTAAGGCTGACCCAAGAGACCCAGTACTTC.

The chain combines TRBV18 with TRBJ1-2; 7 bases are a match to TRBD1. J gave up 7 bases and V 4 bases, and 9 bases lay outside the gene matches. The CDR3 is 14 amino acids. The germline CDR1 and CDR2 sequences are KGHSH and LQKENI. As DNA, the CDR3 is TGTGCCAGCTCACTGGAACAGGGGAGAAGTGGCTACACCTTC. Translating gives CASSLEQGRSGYTF.

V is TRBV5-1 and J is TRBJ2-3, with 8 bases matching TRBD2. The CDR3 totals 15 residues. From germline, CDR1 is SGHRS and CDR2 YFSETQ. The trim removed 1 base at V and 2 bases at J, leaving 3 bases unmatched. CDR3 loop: CASSLTSGNTDTQYF. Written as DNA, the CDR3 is TGCGCCAGCAGCTTGACTAGCGGAAACACAGATACGCAGTATTTT.

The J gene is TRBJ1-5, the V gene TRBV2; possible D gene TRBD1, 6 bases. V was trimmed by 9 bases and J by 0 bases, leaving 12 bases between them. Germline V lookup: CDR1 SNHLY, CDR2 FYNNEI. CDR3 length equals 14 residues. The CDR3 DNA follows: TGTGCCAGGGGAGGACAGTCTAGCAATCAGCCCCAGCATTTT. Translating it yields CARGGQSSNQPQHF.

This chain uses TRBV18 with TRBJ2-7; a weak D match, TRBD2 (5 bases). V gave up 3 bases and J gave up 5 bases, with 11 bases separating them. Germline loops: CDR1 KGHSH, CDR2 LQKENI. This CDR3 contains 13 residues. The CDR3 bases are TGTGCCAGCTCACCGACGCTAGCCCACGAGCAGTACTTC. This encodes CASSPTLAHEQYF.

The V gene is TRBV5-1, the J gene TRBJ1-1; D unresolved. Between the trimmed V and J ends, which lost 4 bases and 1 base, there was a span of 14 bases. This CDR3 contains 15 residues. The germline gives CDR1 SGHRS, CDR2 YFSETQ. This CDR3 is CASSRLGGGNTEAFF. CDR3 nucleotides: TGCGCCAGCAGCCGCCTGGGAGGAGGGAACACTGAAGCTTTCTTT.

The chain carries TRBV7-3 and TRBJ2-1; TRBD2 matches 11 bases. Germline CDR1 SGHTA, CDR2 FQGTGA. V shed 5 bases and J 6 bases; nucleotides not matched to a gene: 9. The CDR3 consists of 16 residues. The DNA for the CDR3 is TGTGCCAGCAGCCTGATAGCGGGAGGGCTGATCAATGAGCAGTTCTTC. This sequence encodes CASSLIAGGLINEQFF.

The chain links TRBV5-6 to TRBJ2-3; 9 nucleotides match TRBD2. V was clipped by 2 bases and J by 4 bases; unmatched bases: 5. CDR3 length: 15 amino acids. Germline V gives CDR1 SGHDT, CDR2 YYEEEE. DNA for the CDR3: TGTGCCAGCAGCTTCATTGCGGGAGGGCCAGATACGCAGTATTTT. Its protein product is CASSFIAGGPDTQYF.

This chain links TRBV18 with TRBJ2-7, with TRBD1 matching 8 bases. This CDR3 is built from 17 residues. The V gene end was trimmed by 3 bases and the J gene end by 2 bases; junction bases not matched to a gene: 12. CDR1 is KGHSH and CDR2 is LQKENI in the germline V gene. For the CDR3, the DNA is TGTGCCAGCTCACCTCTCGGCGTAGGACAGGGAACCTACGAGCAGTACTTC. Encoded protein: CASSPLGVGQGTYEQYF.

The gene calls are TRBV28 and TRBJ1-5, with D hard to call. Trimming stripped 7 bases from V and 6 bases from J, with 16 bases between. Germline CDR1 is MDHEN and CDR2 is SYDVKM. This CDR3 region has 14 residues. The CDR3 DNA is TGTGCCAGCAAAAGTCCCACCTTGGGTCAGCCCCAGCATTTT. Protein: CASKSPTLGQPQHF.

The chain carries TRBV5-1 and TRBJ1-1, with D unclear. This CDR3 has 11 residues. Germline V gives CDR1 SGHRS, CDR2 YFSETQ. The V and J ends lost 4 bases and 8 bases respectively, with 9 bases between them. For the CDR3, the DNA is TGCGCCAGCAGCCAGACGGGGGAAGCTTTCTTT. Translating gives CASSQTGEAFF.

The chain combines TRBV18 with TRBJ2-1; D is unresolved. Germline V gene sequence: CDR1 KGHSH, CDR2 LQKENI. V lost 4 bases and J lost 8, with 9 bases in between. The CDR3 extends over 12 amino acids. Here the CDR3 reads CASSLWADEQFF. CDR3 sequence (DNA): TGTGCCAGCTCACTCTGGGCGGATGAGCAGTTCTTC. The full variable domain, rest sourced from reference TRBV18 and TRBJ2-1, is NAGVMQNPRHLVRRRGQEARLRCSPMKGHSHVYWYRQLPEEGLKFMVYLQKENIIDESGMPKERFSAEFPKEGPSILRIQQVVRGDSAAYFCASSLWADEQFFGPGTRLTVL.

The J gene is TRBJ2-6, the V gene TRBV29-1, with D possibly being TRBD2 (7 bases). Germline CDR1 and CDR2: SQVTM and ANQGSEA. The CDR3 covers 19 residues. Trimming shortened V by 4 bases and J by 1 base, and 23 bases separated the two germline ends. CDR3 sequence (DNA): TGCAGCGTTGTCCGGGGGGCGAGTGGAAGTGGATCTGGGGCCAACGTCCTGACTTTC. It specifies CSVVRGASGSGSGANVLTF.

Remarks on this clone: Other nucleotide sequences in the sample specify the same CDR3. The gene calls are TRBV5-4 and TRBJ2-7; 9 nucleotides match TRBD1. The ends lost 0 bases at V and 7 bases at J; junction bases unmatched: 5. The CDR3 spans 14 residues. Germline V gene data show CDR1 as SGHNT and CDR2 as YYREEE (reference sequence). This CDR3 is CASSLGDRVHEQYF. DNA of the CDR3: TGTGCCAGCAGCTTGGGGGACAGGGTCCATGAGCAGTACTTC.

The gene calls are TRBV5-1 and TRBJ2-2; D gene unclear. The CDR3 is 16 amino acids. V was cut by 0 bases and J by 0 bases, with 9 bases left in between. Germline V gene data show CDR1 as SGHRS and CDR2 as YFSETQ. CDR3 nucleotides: TGCGCCAGCAGCTTGGCCGGGTCAGCGAACACCGGGGAGCTGTTTTTT. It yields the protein CASSLAGSANTGELFF. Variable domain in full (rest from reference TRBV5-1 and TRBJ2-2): KAGVTQTPRYLIKTRGQQVTLSCSPISGHRSVSWYQQTPGQGLQFLFEYFSETQRNKGNFPGRFSGRQFSNSRSEMNVSTLELGDSALYLCASSLAGSANTGELFFGEGSRLTVL.

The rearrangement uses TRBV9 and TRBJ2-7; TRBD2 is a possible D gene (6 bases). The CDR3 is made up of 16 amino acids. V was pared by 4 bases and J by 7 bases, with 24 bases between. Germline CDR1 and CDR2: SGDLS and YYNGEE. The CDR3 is CASSPGLVSPGGEQYF. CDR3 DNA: TGTGCCAGCAGCCCCGGACTCGTTTCTCCAGGAGGGGAGCAGTACTTC. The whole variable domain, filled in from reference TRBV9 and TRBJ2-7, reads DSGVTQTPKHLITATGQRVTLRCSPRSGDLSVYWYQQSLDQGLQFLIQYYNGEERAKGNILERFSAQQFPDLHSELNLSSLELGDSALYFCASSPGLVSPGGEQYFGPGTRLTVT.

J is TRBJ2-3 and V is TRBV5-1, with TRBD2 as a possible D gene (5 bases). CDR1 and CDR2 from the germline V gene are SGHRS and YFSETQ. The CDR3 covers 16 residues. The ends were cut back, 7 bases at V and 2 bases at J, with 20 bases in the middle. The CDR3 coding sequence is TGCGCCAGCCCTACCCCCGGAGGTAGTCTCACAGATACGCAGTATTTT. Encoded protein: CASPTPGGSLTDTQYF.

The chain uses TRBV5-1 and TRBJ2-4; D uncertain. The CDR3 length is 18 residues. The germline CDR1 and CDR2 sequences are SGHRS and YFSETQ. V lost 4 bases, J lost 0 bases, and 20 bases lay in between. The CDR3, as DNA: TGCGCCAGCAGCCCGAGATGGGCCGATGCACTAGCCAAAAACATTCAGTACTTC. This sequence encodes CASSPRWADALAKNIQYF.

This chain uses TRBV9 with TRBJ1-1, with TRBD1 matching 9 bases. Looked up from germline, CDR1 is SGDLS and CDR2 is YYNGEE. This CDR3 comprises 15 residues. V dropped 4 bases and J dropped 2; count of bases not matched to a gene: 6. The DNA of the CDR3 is TGTGCCAGCAGCATCCGGACAGGGGTAAACACTGAAGCTTTCTTT. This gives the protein CASSIRTGVNTEAFF.

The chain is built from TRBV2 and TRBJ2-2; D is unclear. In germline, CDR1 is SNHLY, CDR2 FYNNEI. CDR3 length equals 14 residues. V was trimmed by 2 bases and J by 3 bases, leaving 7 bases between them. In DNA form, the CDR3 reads TGTGCCAGCAGTGAAAGGTCCTACACCGGGGAGCTGTTTTTT. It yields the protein CASSERSYTGELFF. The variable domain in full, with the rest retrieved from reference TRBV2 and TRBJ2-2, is EPEVTQTPSHQVTQMGQEVILRCVPISNHLYFYWYRQILGQKVEFLVSFYNNEISEKSEIFDDQFSVERPDGSNFTLKIRSTKLEDSAMYFCASSERSYTGELFFGEGSRLTVL.

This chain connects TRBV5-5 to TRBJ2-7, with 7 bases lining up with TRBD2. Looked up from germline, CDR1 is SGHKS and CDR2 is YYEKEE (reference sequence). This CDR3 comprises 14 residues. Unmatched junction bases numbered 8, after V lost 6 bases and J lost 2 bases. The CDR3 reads CASTPGREPYEQYF. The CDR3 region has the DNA TGTGCCAGCACCCCGGGGCGGGAGCCCTACGAGCAGTACTTC.